The 15 T cell receptor beta chains reported below all come from one sample, sequenced in a study of cytotoxic CD8 clonotypes in ibrutinib-treated CLL. The table came from immunoSEQ multiplex PCR; TCRdb's copy has only in-frame clones and leaves some out. This table holds about 120,000 clones, under 70% found once. The starting material was PBMCs, obtained after 24 months of ibrutinib treatment. Source of these receptors: a human donor with chronic lymphocytic leukemia.

This clone was seen a few times. This chain uses TRBV10-1 with TRBJ1-1; maybe TRBD1 (5 bases). The CDR3 totals 11 residues. Germline V CDR1 and CDR2: WNHNN, SYGVQD (reference sequence). V lost 11 bases and J lost 7, with 14 bases in between. CDR3 residues: CAGTQGCEAFF. The CDR3 DNA sequence: TGCGCCGGGACTCAGGGTTGTGAAGCTTTCTTT.

The CDR3 sequence is CASSWRTGGSTDTQYF. CDR3 coding DNA: TGTGCCAGCAGCTGGAGGACAGGGGGTTCGACAGATACGCAGTATTTT. The gene calls are TRBV11-1 and TRBJ2-3; 10 bases agree with TRBD1. The CDR3 consists of 16 residues. CDR1 and CDR2 from the germline V gene are SGHAT and FQDESV (reference sequence). Trimming cost V 4 bases and J 3 bases; bases outside gene matches: 7.

V gene TRBV10-3 combines with J gene TRBJ1-3; no reliable D call. Trimming stripped 1 base from V and 4 bases from J, with 2 bases between. CDR3 length: 12 amino acids. From germline, CDR1 is ENHRY and CDR2 SYGVKD. This CDR3 reads CAISELGNTIYF. The CDR3 DNA sequence: TGTGCCATCAGTGAGTTGGGAAACACCATATATTTT.

The chain couples TRBV28 to TRBJ1-1, with D perhaps matching TRBD1 (5 bases). V was shortened by 6 bases and J by 0 bases, with 17 bases between the two germline ends. Germline CDR1 reads MDHEN; CDR2 reads SYDVKM. The CDR3 covers 16 residues. The CDR3, as DNA: TGTGCCAGCAGCCCCCCCGCAGGGCCTTTGAACACTGAAGCTTTCTTT. Translating it yields CASSPPAGPLNTEAFF.

This chain links TRBV6-5 with TRBJ1-5; 7 positions match TRBD1. Germline-derived CDR1 and CDR2 are MNHEY and SVGAGI. The J segment lost 6 bases and the V segment lost 5 bases, leaving 10 bases of the junction unmatched. The CDR3 runs 15 residues. The CDR3 DNA is TGTGCCAGCAGTCCCTCGACAGGGCTGAGTCAGCCCCAGCATTTT. Its protein product is CASSPSTGLSQPQHF.

This sequence joins TRBV4-1 and TRBJ1-2; D uncertain. The CDR3 covers 15 residues. Germline lookup yields CDR1 MGHRA and CDR2 YSYEKL. V was pared by 1 base and J by 4 bases, with 13 bases between. DNA of the CDR3: TGCGCCAGCAGCCAAGGTATGATGCAACCCTATGGCTACACCTTC. The encoded protein is CASSQGMMQPYGYTF.

This chain uses TRBV19 with TRBJ2-1; tentative D call: TRBD1 (5 bases). This CDR3 is 12 amino acids long. Germline CDR1 reads LNHDA; CDR2 reads SQIVND (reference sequence). The germline V and J ends were trimmed by 10 bases and 7 bases, with 14 bases remaining between them. CDR3 in amino acids: CATKGFQNEQFF. CDR3 nucleotides: TGTGCCACCAAGGGGTTCCAAAATGAGCAGTTCTTC.

The J gene is TRBJ2-7, the V gene TRBV14, with a tentative D call TRBD2 (5 bases). The CDR3 is made up of 12 amino acids. CDR1 SGHDN and CDR2 FVKESK come from the germline V gene. The V end was cut by 4 bases, the J end by 3 bases, with 7 bases between. The CDR3 loop reads CASSPDFYEQYF. CDR3 DNA sequence: TGTGCCAGCAGCCCGGACTTCTACGAGCAGTACTTC. Variable domain in full (rest from reference TRBV14 and TRBJ2-7): EAGVTQFPSHSVIEKGQTVTLRCDPISGHDNLYWYRRVMGKEIKFLLHFVKESKQDESGMPNNRFLAERTGGTYSTLKVQPAELEDSGVYFCASSPDFYEQYFGPGTRLTVT.

V and J are TRBV7-9 and TRBJ2-7; 8 bases align to TRBD1. V lost 3 bases and J lost 5; bases outside the gene matches: 6. Germline V gene sequence: CDR1 SEHNR, CDR2 FQNEAQ (reference sequence). The CDR3 totals 14 residues. The CDR3 loop is CASSFGQGVNEQYF. The CDR3 nucleotides read TGTGCCAGCAGCTTCGGACAGGGTGTCAACGAGCAGTACTTC.

CDR3 residues: CASSRGTTYEQYF. CDR3 sequence (DNA): TGTGCCAGCTCCCGGGGAACAACCTACGAGCAGTACTTC. This chain connects TRBV6-5 to TRBJ2-7; weak D call: TRBD2 (5 bases). Germline-derived CDR1 and CDR2 are MNHEY and SVGAGI. The CDR3 is made up of 13 amino acids. The V end was cut by 8 bases, the J end by 2 bases, with 13 bases between.

This clone was picked up a small number of times. The chain is built from TRBV30 and TRBJ2-5; the match to TRBD1 covers 8 bases. The CDR3 is made up of 15 amino acids. Germline assignment: CDR1 GTSNPN and CDR2 SVGIG (reference sequence). V dropped 0 bases and J dropped 5; count of bases not matched to a gene: 8. CDR3 nucleotides: TGTGCCTGGAGTGTTGGACAGGGAGTTGTGGAGACCCAGTACTTC. Protein product: CAWSVGQGVVETQYF. The full variable domain, in which reference TRBV30 and TRBJ2-5 provide the parts outside the CDR3, is SQTIHQWPATLVQPVGSPLSLECTVEGTSNPNLYWYRQAAGRGLQLLFYSVGIGQISSEVPQNLSASRPQDRQFILSSKKLLLSDSGFYLCAWSVGQGVVETQYFGPGTRLLVL.

The genes are TRBV25-1 and TRBJ1-5; 7 nucleotides agree with TRBD1. Germline CDR1 and CDR2: MGHDK and SYGVNS. There are 13 residues in the CDR3. After removal of 5 bases from V and 4 bases from J, the junction contained 2 bases not matched to a gene. CDR3 protein: CASSKGANQPQHF. The CDR3 DNA sequence: TGTGCCAGCAGTAAGGGGGCGAATCAGCCCCAGCATTTT.

The chain has TRBV29-1 and TRBJ1-4; perhaps TRBD1 as D (6 bases). The CDR3 runs 15 residues. Germline V lookup: CDR1 SQVTM, CDR2 ANQGSEA. Trimming removed 3 bases from V and 1 base from J, with 12 bases in between. The CDR3 DNA follows: TGCAGCGTTGATAGGGGGGTAGGAACTAATGAAAAACTGTTTTTT. Protein: CSVDRGVGTNEKLFF. Looking up the rest from reference TRBV29-1 and TRBJ1-4 gives the full variable domain: SAVISQKPSRDICQRGTSLTIQCQVDSQVTMMFWYRQQPGQSLTLIATANQGSEATYESGFVIDKFPISRPNLTFSTLTVSNMSPEDSSIYLCSVDRGVGTNEKLFFGSGTQLSVL.

This clone appeared a few times. This chain connects TRBV6-1 to TRBJ2-1, with D tentatively TRBD1 (6 bases). With 7 bases removed from V and 3 bases from J, the gap between germline ends came to 13 bases. The CDR3 has 14 amino acids. Germline V gene lookup returns CDR1 MNHNS and CDR2 SASEGT. The CDR3 spells CASTERGHYNEQFF. For the CDR3, the DNA is TGTGCCAGCACCGAACGGGGACACTACAATGAGCAGTTCTTC.

This clone was picked up a small number of times. In DNA form, the CDR3 reads TGTGCCTGGGCCCTAAGCACCGGGAACTGGGAGACCCAGTACTTC. It specifies CAWALSTGNWETQYF. The V call is TRBV30, the J call TRBJ2-5; possibly TRBD2 for D (5 bases). With 5 bases removed from V and 5 bases from J, the gap between germline ends came to 21 bases. Per the germline V gene, CDR1 is GTSNPN and CDR2 is SVGIG (reference sequence). This CDR3 comprises 15 residues.